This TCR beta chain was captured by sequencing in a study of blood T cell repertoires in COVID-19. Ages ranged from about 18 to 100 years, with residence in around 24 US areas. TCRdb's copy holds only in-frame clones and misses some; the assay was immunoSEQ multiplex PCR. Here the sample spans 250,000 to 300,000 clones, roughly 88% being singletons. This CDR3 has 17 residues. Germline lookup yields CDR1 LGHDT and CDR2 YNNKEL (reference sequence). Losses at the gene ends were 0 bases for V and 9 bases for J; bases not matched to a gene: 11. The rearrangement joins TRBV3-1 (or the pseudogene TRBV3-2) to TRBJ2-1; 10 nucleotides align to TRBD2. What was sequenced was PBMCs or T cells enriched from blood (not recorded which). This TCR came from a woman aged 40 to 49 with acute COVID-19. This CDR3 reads CASSQDELAGVTSEQFF. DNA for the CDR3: TGTGCCAGCAGCCAAGATGAGCTAGCGGGGGTGACGAGTGAGCAGTTCTTC.